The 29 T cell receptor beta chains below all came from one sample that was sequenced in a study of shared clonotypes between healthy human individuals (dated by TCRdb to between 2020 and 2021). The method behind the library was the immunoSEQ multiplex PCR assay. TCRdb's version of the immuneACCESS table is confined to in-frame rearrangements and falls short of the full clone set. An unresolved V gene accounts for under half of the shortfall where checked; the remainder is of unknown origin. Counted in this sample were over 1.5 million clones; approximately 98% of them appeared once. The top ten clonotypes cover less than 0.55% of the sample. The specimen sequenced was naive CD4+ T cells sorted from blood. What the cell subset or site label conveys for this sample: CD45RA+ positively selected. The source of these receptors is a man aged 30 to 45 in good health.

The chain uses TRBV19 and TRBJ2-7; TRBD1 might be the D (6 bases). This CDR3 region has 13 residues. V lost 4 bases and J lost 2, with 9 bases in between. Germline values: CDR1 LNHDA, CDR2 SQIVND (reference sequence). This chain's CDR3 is CASSKDSPYEQYF. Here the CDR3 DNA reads TGTGCCAGTAGTAAGGACAGCCCCTACGAGCAGTACTTC.

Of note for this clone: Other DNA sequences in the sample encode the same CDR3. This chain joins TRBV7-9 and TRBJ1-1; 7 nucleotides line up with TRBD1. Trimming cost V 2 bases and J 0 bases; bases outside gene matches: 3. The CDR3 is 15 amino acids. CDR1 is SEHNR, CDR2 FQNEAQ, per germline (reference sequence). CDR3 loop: CASSLTGAMNTEAFF. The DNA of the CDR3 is TGTGCCAGCAGCTTAACAGGGGCCATGAACACTGAAGCTTTCTTT.

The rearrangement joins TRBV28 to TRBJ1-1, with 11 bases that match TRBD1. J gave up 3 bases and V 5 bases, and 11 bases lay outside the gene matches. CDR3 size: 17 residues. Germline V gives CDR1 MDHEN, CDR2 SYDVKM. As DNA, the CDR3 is TGTGCCAGCAGTACTCCCGGACAGGGGGCTTTAGACACTGAAGCTTTCTTT. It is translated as CASSTPGQGALDTEAFF.

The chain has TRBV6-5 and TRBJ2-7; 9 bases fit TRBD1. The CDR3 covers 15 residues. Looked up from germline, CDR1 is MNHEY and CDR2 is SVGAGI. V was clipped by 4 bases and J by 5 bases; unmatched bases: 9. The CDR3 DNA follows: TGTGCCAGCAGTTTCGCCGGGGACAGGGATAACGAGCAGTACTTC. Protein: CASSFAGDRDNEQYF.

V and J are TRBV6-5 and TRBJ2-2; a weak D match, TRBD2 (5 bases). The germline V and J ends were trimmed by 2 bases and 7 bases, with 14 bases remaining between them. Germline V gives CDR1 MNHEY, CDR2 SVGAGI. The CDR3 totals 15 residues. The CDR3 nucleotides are TGTGCCAGCAGTTACCCTGGAGCTAGCCTCGGGGAGCTGTTTTTT. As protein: CASSYPGASLGELFF.

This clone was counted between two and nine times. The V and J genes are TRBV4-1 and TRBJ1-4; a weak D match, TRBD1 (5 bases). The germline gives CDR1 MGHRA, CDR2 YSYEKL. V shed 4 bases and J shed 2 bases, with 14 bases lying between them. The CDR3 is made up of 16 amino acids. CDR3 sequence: CASSPRDGRTNEKLFF. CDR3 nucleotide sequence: TGCGCCAGCAGCCCCCGGGACGGTCGGACTAATGAAAAACTGTTTTTT.

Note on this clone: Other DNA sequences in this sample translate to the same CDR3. The CDR3 region is CASSSDRGLNTEAFF. The CDR3 nucleotides read TGCGCCAGCAGCTCGGACAGGGGATTGAACACTGAAGCTTTCTTT. This chain joins TRBV5-1 and TRBJ1-1; TRBD1 aligns across 9 bases. In germline, CDR1 is SGHRS, CDR2 YFSETQ. V dropped 3 bases and J dropped 0; count of bases not matched to a gene: 3. The CDR3 spans 15 residues.

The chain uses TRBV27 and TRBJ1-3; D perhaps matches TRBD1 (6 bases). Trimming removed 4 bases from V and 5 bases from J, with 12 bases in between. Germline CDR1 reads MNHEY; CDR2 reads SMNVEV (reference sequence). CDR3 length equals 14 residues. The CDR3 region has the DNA TGTGCCAGCAGTTCGGACAGCCGCCGAAACACCATATATTTT. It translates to CASSSDSRRNTIYF.

CDR3 nucleotides: TGTGCCAGCAGGCCATTAGCGGGAGTAACAGATACGCAGTATTTT. This translates into CASRPLAGVTDTQYF. The gene calls are TRBV6-6 and TRBJ2-3; 9 bases line up with TRBD2. There are 15 residues in the CDR3. The germline V gene has CDR1 MNHNY and CDR2 SVGAGI (reference sequence). Trimming cost V 6 bases and J 3 bases; bases outside gene matches: 7.

The CDR3 DNA is TGTGCCAGCAGCCCACCGGGACTAGCGGGTGCGCAGTATTTT. It translates to CASSPPGLAGAQYF. This chain connects TRBV9 to TRBJ2-3; TRBD2 matches at 12 bases. This CDR3 comprises 14 residues. Germline CDR1 is SGDLS and CDR2 is YYNGEE. J gave up 10 bases and V 4 bases, and 7 bases lay outside the gene matches.

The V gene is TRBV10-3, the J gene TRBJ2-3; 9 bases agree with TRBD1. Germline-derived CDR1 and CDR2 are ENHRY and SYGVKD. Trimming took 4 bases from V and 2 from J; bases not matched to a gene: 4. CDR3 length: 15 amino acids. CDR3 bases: TGTGCCATCAGTGGGGACAGGGCCCCCACAGATACGCAGTATTTT. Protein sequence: CAISGDRAPTDTQYF.

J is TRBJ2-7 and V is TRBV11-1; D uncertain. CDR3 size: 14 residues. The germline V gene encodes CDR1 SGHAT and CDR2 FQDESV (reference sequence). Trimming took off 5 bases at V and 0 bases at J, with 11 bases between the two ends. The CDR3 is CASSPGRSSYEQYF. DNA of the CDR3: TGTGCCAGCAGCCCCGGACGTAGCTCCTACGAGCAGTACTTC. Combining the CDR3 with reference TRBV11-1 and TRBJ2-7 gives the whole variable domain EAEVAQSPRYKITEKSQAVAFWCDPISGHATLYWYRQILGQGPELLVQFQDESVVDDSQLPKDRFSAERLKGVDSTLKIQPAELGDSAMYLCASSPGRSSYEQYFGPGTRLTVT.

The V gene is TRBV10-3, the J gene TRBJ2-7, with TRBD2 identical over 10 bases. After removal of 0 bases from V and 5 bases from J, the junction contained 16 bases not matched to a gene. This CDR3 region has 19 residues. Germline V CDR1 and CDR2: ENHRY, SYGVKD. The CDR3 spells CAISESVVLAGVPSDEQYF. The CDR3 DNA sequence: TGTGCCATCAGTGAGTCGGTCGTCCTAGCGGGAGTTCCCTCGGACGAGCAGTACTTC.

The CDR3 region has the DNA TGTGCCAGCAGCCCTTTTGGGGAAAGCTCCTACAATGAGCAGTTCTTC. Its translation is CASSPFGESSYNEQFF. The chain joins TRBV7-2 to TRBJ2-1; D gene ambiguous. CDR1 and CDR2 from the germline V gene are SGHTA and FQGNSA. Trimming shortened V by 5 bases and J by 0 bases, and 14 bases separated the two germline ends. The CDR3 is made up of 16 amino acids.

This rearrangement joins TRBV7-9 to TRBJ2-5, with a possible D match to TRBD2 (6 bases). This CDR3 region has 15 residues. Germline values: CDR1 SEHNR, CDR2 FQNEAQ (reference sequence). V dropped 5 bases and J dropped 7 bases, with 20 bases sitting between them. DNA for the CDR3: TGTGCCAGCAGCCCTCGAGCGGGTGCCCTTGGGACCCAGTACTTC. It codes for CASSPRAGALGTQYF.

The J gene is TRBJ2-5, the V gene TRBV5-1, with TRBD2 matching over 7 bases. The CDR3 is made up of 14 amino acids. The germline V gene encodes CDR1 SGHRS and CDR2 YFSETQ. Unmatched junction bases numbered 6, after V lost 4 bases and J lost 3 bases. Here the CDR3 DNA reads TGCGCCAGCAGCCGCGGGGGACCCGAAGAGACCCAGTACTTC. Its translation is CASSRGGPEETQYF.

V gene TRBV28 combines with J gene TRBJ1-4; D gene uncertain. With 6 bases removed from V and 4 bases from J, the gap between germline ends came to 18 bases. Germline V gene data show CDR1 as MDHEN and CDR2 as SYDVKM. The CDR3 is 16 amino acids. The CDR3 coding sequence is TGTGCCAGCAGGCCCCGAAAGGAACGATATAATGAAAAACTGTTTTTT. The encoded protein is CASRPRKERYNEKLFF.

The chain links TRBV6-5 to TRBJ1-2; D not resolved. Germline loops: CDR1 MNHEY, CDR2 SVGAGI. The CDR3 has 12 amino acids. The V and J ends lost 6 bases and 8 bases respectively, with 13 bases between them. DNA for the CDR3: TGTGCCAGCAGCCCCATGGGCTCGGGCTACACCTTC. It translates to CASSPMGSGYTF.

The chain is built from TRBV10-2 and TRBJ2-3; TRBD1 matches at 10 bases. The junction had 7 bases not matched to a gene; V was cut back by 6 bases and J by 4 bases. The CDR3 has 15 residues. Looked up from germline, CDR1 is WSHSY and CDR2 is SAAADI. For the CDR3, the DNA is TGCGCCAGCAGGGGGACAGGGGTTGGCTCAGATACGCAGTATTTT. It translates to CASRGTGVGSDTQYF.

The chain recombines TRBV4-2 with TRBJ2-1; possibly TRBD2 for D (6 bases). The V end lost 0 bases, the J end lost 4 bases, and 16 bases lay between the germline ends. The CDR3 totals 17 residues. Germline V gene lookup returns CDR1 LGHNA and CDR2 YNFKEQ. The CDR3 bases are TGTGCCAGCAGCCAAGAAGGCGGGACGAGGTGGTACAATGAGCAGTTCTTC. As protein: CASSQEGGTRWYNEQFF.

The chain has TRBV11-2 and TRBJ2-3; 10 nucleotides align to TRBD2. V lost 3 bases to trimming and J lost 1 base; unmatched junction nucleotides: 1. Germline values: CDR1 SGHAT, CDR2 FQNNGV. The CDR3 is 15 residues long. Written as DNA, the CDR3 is TGTGCCAGCAGCTTCGGGACTAGCGGCACAGATACGCAGTATTTT. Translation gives CASSFGTSGTDTQYF.

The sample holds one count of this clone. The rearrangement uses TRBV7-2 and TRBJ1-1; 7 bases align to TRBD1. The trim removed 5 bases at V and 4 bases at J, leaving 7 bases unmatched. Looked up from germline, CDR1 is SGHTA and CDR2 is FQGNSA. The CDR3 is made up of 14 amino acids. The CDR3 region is CASSQGGRITEAFF. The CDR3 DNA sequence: TGTGCCAGCAGCCAGGGGGGACGGATCACTGAAGCTTTCTTT.

CDR3: CASSVLAGTGSYEQYF. The CDR3 DNA reads TGCGCCAGCAGCGTGCTAGCGGGAACGGGGTCCTACGAGCAGTACTTC. The rearrangement uses TRBV10-2 and TRBJ2-7; the match to TRBD2 covers 9 bases. V shed 6 bases, J shed 1 base, and the junction held 10 bases outside the gene matches. This CDR3 is built from 16 residues. Germline CDR1 and CDR2: WSHSY and SAAADI.

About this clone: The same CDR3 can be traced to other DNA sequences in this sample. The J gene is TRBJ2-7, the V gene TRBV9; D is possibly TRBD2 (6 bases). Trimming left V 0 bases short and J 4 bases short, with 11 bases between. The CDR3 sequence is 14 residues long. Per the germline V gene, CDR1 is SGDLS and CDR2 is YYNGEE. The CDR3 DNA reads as TGTGCCAGCAGCGTAGCGGGAGACGGGTACGAGCAGTACTTC. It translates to CASSVAGDGYEQYF.

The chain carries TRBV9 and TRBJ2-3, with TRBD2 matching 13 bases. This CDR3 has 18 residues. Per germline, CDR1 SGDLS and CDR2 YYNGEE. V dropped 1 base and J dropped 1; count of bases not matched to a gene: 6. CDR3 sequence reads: CASSVLGTSGIGTDTQYF. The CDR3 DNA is TGTGCCAGCAGCGTACTGGGGACTAGCGGGATTGGCACAGATACGCAGTATTTT.

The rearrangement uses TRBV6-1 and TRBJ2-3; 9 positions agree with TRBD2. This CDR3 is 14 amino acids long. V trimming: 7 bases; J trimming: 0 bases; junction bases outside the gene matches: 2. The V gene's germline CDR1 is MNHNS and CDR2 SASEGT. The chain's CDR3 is CASTTSGSTDTQYF. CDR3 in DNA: TGTGCCAGCACGACTAGCGGTAGCACAGATACGCAGTATTTT.

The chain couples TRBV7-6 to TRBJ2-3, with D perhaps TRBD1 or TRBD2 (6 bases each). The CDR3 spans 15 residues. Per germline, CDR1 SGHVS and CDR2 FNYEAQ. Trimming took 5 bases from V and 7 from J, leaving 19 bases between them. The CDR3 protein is CASSPRLRGGNTQYF. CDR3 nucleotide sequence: TGTGCCAGCAGCCCCCGGCTAAGAGGGGGGAATACGCAGTATTTT.

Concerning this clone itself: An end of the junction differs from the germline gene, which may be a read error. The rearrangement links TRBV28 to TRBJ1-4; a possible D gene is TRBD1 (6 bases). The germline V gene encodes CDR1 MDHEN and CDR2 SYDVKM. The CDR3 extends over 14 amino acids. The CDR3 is CASSLGRPGVHLIF. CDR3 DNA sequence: TGTGCCAGCAGTTTGGGGCGCCCAGGGGTGCACCTAATTTTT.

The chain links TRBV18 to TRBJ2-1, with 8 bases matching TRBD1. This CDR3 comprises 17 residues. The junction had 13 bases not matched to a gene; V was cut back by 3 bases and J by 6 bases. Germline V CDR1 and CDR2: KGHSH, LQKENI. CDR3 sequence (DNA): TGTGCCAGCTCACCGTTCGAGGGTCTACAGGGGGGCAATGAGCAGTTCTTC. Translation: CASSPFEGLQGGNEQFF.